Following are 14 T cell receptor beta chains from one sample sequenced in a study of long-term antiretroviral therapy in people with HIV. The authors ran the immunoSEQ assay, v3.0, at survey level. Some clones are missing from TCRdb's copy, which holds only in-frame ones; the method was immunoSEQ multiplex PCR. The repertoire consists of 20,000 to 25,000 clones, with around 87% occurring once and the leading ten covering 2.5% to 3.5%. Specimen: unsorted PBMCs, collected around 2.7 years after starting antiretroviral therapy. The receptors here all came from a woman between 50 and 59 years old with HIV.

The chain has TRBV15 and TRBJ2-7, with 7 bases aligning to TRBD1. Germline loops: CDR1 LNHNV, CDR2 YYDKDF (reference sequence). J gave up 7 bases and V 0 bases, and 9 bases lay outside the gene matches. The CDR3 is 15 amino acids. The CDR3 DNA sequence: TGTGCCACCAGCAGAGATCGAACAGGGGTCGAGGAGCAGTACTTC. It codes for CATSRDRTGVEEQYF.

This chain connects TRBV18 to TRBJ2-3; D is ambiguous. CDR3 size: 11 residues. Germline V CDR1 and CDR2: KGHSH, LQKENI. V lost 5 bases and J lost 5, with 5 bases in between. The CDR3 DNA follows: TGTGCCAGCTCAGCTGGAGATACGCAGTATTTT. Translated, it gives CASSAGDTQYF.

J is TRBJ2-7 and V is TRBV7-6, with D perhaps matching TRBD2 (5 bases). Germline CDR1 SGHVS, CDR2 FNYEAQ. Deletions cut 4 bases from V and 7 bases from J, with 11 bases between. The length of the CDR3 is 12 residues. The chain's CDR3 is CASSSIGEEQYF. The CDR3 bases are TGTGCCAGCAGCTCGATCGGGGAGGAGCAGTACTTC.

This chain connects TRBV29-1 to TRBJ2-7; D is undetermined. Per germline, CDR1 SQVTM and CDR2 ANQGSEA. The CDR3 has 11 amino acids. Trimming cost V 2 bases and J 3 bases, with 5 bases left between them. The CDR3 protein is CSVELDYEQYF. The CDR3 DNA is TGCAGCGTTGAACTGGACTACGAGCAGTACTTC.

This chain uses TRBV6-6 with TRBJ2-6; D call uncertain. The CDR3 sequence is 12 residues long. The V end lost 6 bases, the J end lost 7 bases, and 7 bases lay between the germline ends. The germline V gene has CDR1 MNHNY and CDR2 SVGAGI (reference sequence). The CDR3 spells CASSIEANVLTF. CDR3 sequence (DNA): TGTGCCAGCAGCATTGAAGCCAACGTCCTGACTTTC.

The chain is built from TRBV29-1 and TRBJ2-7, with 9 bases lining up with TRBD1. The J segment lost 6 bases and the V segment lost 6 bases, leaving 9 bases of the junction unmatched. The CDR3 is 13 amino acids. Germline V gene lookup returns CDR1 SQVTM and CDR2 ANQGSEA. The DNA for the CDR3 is TGCAGCGTCGGAGGACAGGGGCTGGGCGAGCAGTACTTC. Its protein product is CSVGGQGLGEQYF.

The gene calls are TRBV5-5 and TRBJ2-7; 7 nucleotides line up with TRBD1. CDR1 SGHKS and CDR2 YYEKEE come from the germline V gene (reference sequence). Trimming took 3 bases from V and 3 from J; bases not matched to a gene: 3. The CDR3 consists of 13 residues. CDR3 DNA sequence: TGTGCCAGCAGCTCGGGACAGTTCTACGAGCAGTACTTC. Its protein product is CASSSGQFYEQYF.

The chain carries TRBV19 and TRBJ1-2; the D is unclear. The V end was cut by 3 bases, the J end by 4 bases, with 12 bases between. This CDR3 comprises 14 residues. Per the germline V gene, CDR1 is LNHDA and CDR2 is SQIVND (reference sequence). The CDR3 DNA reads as TGTGCCAGTAGTATTGGTGCAGGAATCTATGGCTACACCTTC. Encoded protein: CASSIGAGIYGYTF.

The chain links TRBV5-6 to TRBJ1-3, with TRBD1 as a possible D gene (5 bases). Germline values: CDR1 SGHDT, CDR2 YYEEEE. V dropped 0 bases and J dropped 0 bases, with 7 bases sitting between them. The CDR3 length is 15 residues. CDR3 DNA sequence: TGTGCCAGCAGCTTGGAGGGGAACTCTGGAAACACCATATATTTT. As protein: CASSLEGNSGNTIYF.

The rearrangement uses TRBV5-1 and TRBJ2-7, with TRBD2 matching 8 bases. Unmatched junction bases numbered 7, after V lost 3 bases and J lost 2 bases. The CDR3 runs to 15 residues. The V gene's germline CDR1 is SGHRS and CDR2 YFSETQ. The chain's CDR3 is CASSSGTRTTYEQYF. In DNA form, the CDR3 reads TGCGCCAGCAGCTCGGGGACTAGAACAACCTACGAGCAGTACTTC.

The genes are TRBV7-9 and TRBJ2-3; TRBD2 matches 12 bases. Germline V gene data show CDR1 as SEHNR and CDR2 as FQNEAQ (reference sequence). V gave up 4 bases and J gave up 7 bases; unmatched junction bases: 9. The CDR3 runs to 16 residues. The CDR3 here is CASSSTSGRKYYTQYF. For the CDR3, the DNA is TGTGCCAGCAGCTCGACTAGCGGGAGAAAATATTATACGCAGTATTTT.

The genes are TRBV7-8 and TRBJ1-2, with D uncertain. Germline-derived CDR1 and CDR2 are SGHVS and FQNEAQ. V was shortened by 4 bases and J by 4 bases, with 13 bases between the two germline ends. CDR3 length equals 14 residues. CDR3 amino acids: CASSSRAWGYGYTF. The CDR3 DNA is TGTGCCAGCAGCTCGCGCGCATGGGGCTATGGCTACACCTTC. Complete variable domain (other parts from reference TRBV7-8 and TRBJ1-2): GAGVSQSPRYKVAKRGQDVALRCDPISGHVSLFWYQQALGQGPEFLTYFQNEAQLDKSGLPSDRFFAERPEGSVSTLKIQRTQQEDSAVYLCASSSRAWGYGYTFGSGTRLTVV.

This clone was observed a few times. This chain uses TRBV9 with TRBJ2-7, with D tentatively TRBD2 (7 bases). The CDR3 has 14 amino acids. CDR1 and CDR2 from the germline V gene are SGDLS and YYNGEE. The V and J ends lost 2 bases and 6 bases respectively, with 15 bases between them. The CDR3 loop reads CASSVSGGKGEQYF. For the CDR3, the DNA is TGTGCCAGCAGCGTCTCGGGGGGCAAGGGCGAGCAGTACTTC.

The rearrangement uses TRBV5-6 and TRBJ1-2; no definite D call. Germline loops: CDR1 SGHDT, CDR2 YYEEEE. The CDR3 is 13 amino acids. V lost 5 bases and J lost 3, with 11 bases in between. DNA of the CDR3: TGTGCCAGCAGTTCCGATCCTTACTATGGCTACACCTTC. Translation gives CASSSDPYYGYTF.